This T cell receptor beta chain was obtained from a study of response to subunit inactivated influenza vaccine. General study results and limits: Authors proposed each seasonal influenza vaccination draws in few new T cells.

TCRdb passed the RT-PCR reads through MiXCR, listing each CDR3 protein once. The top ten clones hold roughly 10% of a sample with about 540,000 distinct CDR3 sequences, about 14% of them seen once. Turning to this clonotype: Its antigen is currently unknown.

The source of this sequence is a man between 50 and 59 years old who received an inactivated influenza vaccine. The sequenced sample was PBMCs from blood, obtained about 11 days after vaccination.

CDR3 sequence reads: CASSFVRGGGDTQYF. As DNA, the CDR3 is TGTGCCAGCAGCTTTGTGCGGGGGGGTGGGGATACGCAGTATTTT. The chain uses TRBV27 and TRBJ2-3, with 9 bases lining up with TRBD2. Germline CDR1 reads MNHEY; CDR2 reads SMNVEV (reference sequence). The CDR3 covers 15 residues. Unmatched junction bases numbered 10, after V lost 6 bases and J lost 6 bases.